The rows below give T cell receptor beta chains drawn from one sample of a study of blood T cell repertoires in COVID-19. Measured with immunoSEQ multiplex PCR; TCRdb has only the in-frame clones, and not every one. The sample carries about 240,000 clones, around 88% recorded once. The sequenced material came from PBMCs or T cells enriched from blood (not recorded which). The receptors were sampled from a middle-aged man who had recovered from COVID-19. Each CDR3 is given with its conserved first and last residue. The D gene is left open where the match is weak. The size entry is marked missing in some rows and otherwise reads once, few, many or a size class.

clone size	V gene	D gene	J gene	CDR3 DNA	CDR3 protein
once	TRBV7-3	TRBD1	TRBJ2-1	TGTGCCAGCAGCTTACAGGGACAGGTATTCTTC	CASSLQGQVFF
-	TRBV9	TRBD2	TRBJ2-5	TGTGCCAGCAGCGCTTCGAGCGGGGGTGGAGAGACCCAGTACTTC	CASSASSGGGETQYF
-	TRBV14	TRBD2	TRBJ2-1	TGTGCCAGCAGCCAAGAAATGGCTAGCGGTCCTAAACGGGCGGTTTATGAGCAGTTCTTC	CASSQEMASGPKRAVYEQFF
-	TRBV7-3	TRBD2	TRBJ2-3	TGTGCCAGCAGCTCGCGACTAGCGGGAGACGGCACAGATACGCAGTATTTT	CASSSRLAGDGTDTQYF
-	TRBV4-1	-	TRBJ1-4	TGCGCCAGCAGCCAAGTATTATCGAGGAACGAGGGTGAAAAACTGTTTTTT	CASSQVLSRNEGEKLFF
-	TRBV30	-	TRBJ2-2	TGTGCCGGAGGCCTCCGGACCGGGGAGCTGTTTTTT	CAGGLRTGELFF
-	TRBV7-9	TRBD1	TRBJ2-7	TGTGCCAGCAGCTTGGGGACAGGCGAGCAGTACTTC	CASSLGTGEQYF
-	TRBV11-2	TRBD1	TRBJ2-7	TGTGCCAGCAGCTTAGTTCTGCGGACAGGGGGCCGAGAGCAGTACTTC	CASSLVLRTGGREQYF
-	TRBV19	TRBD2	TRBJ2-1	TGTGCCAGTAGTCCGGGACTAGCGGGGACCAATGAGCAGTTCTTC	CASSPGLAGTNEQFF
-	TRBV9	-	TRBJ1-3	TGTGCCAGCAGCGTAGAGAGGGCAACCTCTGGAAACACCATATATTTT	CASSVERATSGNTIYF
-	TRBV27	TRBD2	TRBJ2-2	TGTGCCAGCAGCTCGAGACTAGCGGGGAACACCGGGGAGCTGTTTTTT	CASSSRLAGNTGELFF
once	TRBV2	-	TRBJ1-5	TGTGCCAGCAGTGACCCCGGCCAGGGCAATCAGCCCCAGCATTTT	CASSDPGQGNQPQHF
once	TRBV5-1	TRBD2	TRBJ2-5	TGCGCCAGCAGCGCATTGGGGACTAGCGGGAGGGCCCTAGAGACCCAGTACTTC	CASSALGTSGRALETQYF
-	TRBV11-2	-	TRBJ2-7	TGTGCCAGCAGCTTAGATTCCTCCTATAGCTCCTACGAGCAGTACTTC	CASSLDSSYSSYEQYF
few	TRBV20-1	-	TRBJ2-3	TGCAGTGCTAGATTAGCAGATACGCAGTATTTT	CSARLADTQYF
-	TRBV28	TRBD1	TRBJ1-2	TGTGCCAGCAGTTTGTGGACAGGGTCGCATGGCTACACCTTC	CASSLWTGSHGYTF
-	TRBV4-3	-	TRBJ2-3	TGCGCCAGCAGCCAACTGAGGGCTAGCACAGATACGCAGTATTTT	CASSQLRASTDTQYF
-	TRBV25-1	-	TRBJ2-1	TGTGCCAGCAGTGAATCTGCCCCCGGGGGTTACAATGAGCAGTTCTTC	CASSESAPGGYNEQFF